A selection of T cell receptor beta chains follows, all from one sample in a study of neurological immune-mediated disorders. Via MiXCR, TCRdb re-called the 5' RACE reads, giving one row per CDR3 protein. The sample shows tens of thousands of distinct CDR3 sequences, around 6.2% of them seen only once. The sequenced material came from CD8+ T cells from blood. The receptors were gathered from a man aged 18-30 years in good health. CDR3s include the opening cysteine and the closing phenylalanine or tryptophan. The D gene is left open where the match is weak. Not all rows give a size; the values are once, few, many and, for expanded clones, a class.

V gene	D gene	clone size	J gene	CDR3 DNA	CDR3 protein
TRBV2	-	many	TRBJ1-5	TGTGCCAGCAGTGAATCTGGGTATAGCAATCAGCCCCAGCATTTT	CASSESGYSNQPQHF
TRBV6-1	-	-	TRBJ2-4	TGTGCCACCTCACTGGCCAAAAACATTCAGTACTTC	CATSLAKNIQYF
TRBV5-5	-	many	TRBJ1-5	TGTGCCAGCAGCTTGTTAGGGAGTAGCAATCAGCCCCAGCATTTT	CASSLLGSSNQPQHF
TRBV7-3	TRBD2	many	TRBJ2-3	TGTGCCAGCAGCCCCGGGAGGATCACCACAGATACGCAGTATTTT	CASSPGRITTDTQYF
TRBV15	TRBD2	medium-sized	TRBJ2-7	TGTGCCACCAGCAGAGTTGCGGGCGGGGGGCCCCACGAGCAGTACTTC	CATSRVAGGGPHEQYF
TRBV6-5	-	medium-sized	TRBJ2-2	TGTGCCAGCAGTCAAATTATCAACGGGGAGCTGTTTTTT	CASSQIINGELFF
TRBV20-1	-	medium-sized	TRBJ2-7	TGCAGTGCTAGGGACAGAGAATACGAGCAGTACTTC	CSARDREYEQYF
TRBV5-1	-	many	TRBJ1-1	TGCGCCAGCAGCCGAAGGAACGAACTCACTGAAGCTTTCTTT	CASSRRNELTEAFF
TRBV3-1	TRBD1	many	TRBJ2-7	TGTGCCAGCAGCCAAGGGACAGGGAACGAGCAGTACTTC	CASSQGTGNEQYF
TRBV2	-	many	TRBJ1-5	TGTGCCAGCAGTGCTTGGGGTGTCGGGCAGCCCCAGCATTTT	CASSAWGVGQPQHF
TRBV5-1	TRBD1	many	TRBJ2-5	TGCGCCAGCAGCGCGGACAGGGCGGTTGAGGAGACCCAGTACTTC	CASSADRAVEETQYF
TRBV5-1	-	many	TRBJ2-2	TGCGCCAGCAGCTTTGACGTATCCGGCCACACCGGGGAGCTGTTTTTT	CASSFDVSGHTGELFF
TRBV20-1	-	many	TRBJ1-2	TGCAGTGCTGTGGAGGGGGATCGGGGCTACACCTTC	CSAVEGDRGYTF
TRBV21-1	-	many	TRBJ1-2	TGTGCCAGCAGCAAGCGGGGTGGCTACACCTTC	CASSKRGGYTF
TRBV5-1	-	-	TRBJ1-1	TGCCCCAGCAGTATACCGGACGGCTTGAACACTGAAGCTTTCTTT	CPSSIPDGLNTEAFF
TRBV3-1	-	many	TRBJ2-7	TGTGCCAGCAGCCAAGTTGAGTGGCCCTACGAGCAGTACTTC	CASSQVEWPYEQYF
TRBV12-3/TRBV12-4	-	many	TRBJ1-5	TGTGCCAGCAGTTTTGGCATGCAGCCCCAGCATTTT	CASSFGMQPQHF